This T cell receptor beta chain appears in the sequencing data of a study of T cells after somatic rescue of genetic block. CDR1 is MNHEY and CDR2 is SMNVEV in the germline V gene (reference sequence). Trimming removed 8 bases from V and 8 bases from J, with 16 bases in between. The CDR3 contains 13 residues. Some clones are missing from TCRdb's copy, which holds only in-frame ones; the method was immunoSEQ multiplex PCR. The top ten hold 1.6% of the sample, which has some 90,000 clones, over 80% seen once. This rearrangement joins TRBV27 to TRBJ2-1; a possible D gene is TRBD1 (5 bases). The sequenced material came from peripheral blood mononuclear cells (PBMCs). This TCR derives from a woman under 30. CDR3 residues: CASGAAVSDEQFF. The CDR3 bases are TGTGCCAGCGGGGCCGCGGTCAGCGATGAGCAGTTCTTC.